The present T cell receptor beta chain was sequenced within a study of cytomegalovirus exposure and HLA in healthy donors. The study, taken as a whole, reports: Earlier analysis found most TCR beta V segments productive about 87% or about 30% of the time. Reports indicate that TCR beta sequences accurately predicted the HLA-A and HLA-B alleles of most subjects. CMV serostatus was the sole immune exposure information available. In vitro experiments confirmed that three CMV-associated chains were specific for CMV antigens.

In the case of this clone: The antigen remains undetermined.

The CDR3 extends over 13 amino acids. Germline CDR1 is ENHRY and CDR2 is SYGVKD. V was cut by 7 bases and J by 2 bases, with 11 bases left in between. The PCR employed 60 Vbeta primers together with 13 Jbeta primers. The data were produced by immunoSEQ multiplex PCR, yet TCRdb's version contains in-frame clones alone and is incomplete. The sample includes around 100,000 clones, 65% to 75% seen only once; the top ten take around 2.3%. The receptor was isolated from a man aged 30-40 years in good health and CMV-seronegative. Sequences were obtained from PBMCs. The V gene is TRBV10-3, the J gene TRBJ2-5; D is uncertain. The CDR3 loop reads CAITSQIQETQYF. DNA for the CDR3: TGTGCCATCACCTCACAGATTCAAGAGACCCAGTACTTC.